These 14 T cell receptor beta chains were sequenced from one sample in a study of T cell responses to AZD1222 COVID-19 vaccine. Using immunoSEQ multiplex PCR, the repertoire was profiled, and TCRdb retains in-frame clones only, with some absent. The repertoire holds approximately 64,000 clones, with roughly 89% as singletons. The material was peripheral blood, obtained on day 0 of AZD1222 vaccination. The receptors originated from an adult in good health.

Only a few counts were recorded for this clone. The V call is TRBV5-4, the J call TRBJ2-2; 9 nucleotides line up with TRBD1. V lost 3 bases and J lost 6; bases outside the gene matches: 3. This CDR3 has 14 residues. The germline V gene encodes CDR1 SGHNT and CDR2 YYREEE (reference sequence). The CDR3 sequence is CASSSGQGSGELFF. The CDR3 region has the DNA TGTGCCAGCAGCTCTGGACAGGGGTCCGGGGAGCTGTTTTTT.

The chain combines TRBV28 with TRBJ2-2; D remains ambiguous. There are 12 residues in the CDR3. In germline, CDR1 is MDHEN, CDR2 SYDVKM. V lost 8 bases and J lost 6, with 10 bases in between. CDR3: CASGRHPGELFF. CDR3 sequence (DNA): TGTGCCAGCGGTCGGCATCCCGGGGAGCTGTTTTTT.

This clone showed up just a few times. CDR3 protein: CASSAFDRGRNQPQHF. The CDR3 DNA reads as TGTGCCAGCAGTGCTTTTGACAGGGGACGGAATCAGCCCCAGCATTTT. The chain employs TRBV6-1 and TRBJ1-5, with 8 nucleotides matching TRBD1. Per germline, CDR1 MNHNS and CDR2 SASEGT. CDR3 length: 16 amino acids. Germline trimming cut 4 bases from V and 4 bases from J; bases unmatched to any gene: 9.

V usage is TRBV7-3 and J usage is TRBJ2-7, with TRBD2 identical over 10 bases. The junction had 5 bases not matched to a gene; V was cut back by 5 bases and J by 1 base. This CDR3 spans 15 amino acids. From germline, CDR1 is SGHTA and CDR2 FQGTGA. The CDR3 loop is CASSQLAGGSYEQYF. CDR3 nucleotide sequence: TGTGCCAGCAGCCAGTTAGCGGGGGGTTCCTACGAGCAGTACTTC.

The chain uses TRBV10-3 and TRBJ2-5; TRBD2 matches at 7 bases. This CDR3 is 15 amino acids long. Per the germline V gene, CDR1 is ENHRY and CDR2 is SYGVKD. J gave up 1 base and V 4 bases, and 6 bases lay outside the gene matches. CDR3 coding DNA: TGTGCCATCAGTGGGCTAGCGGCCCCCCAAGAGACCCAGTACTTC. Amino acids: CAISGLAAPQETQYF.

The chain links TRBV5-1 to TRBJ2-1, with no clear D. CDR3 length: 12 amino acids. CDR1 is SGHRS and CDR2 is YFSETQ in the germline V gene. Trimming shortened V by 3 bases and J by 6 bases, and 7 bases separated the two germline ends. CDR3 sequence: CASSYGPNEQFF. Here the CDR3 DNA reads TGCGCCAGCAGCTACGGCCCCAATGAGCAGTTCTTC.

V usage is TRBV7-8 and J usage is TRBJ1-6; D is undetermined. Looked up from germline, CDR1 is SGHVS and CDR2 is FQNEAQ. Between the trimmed V and J ends, which lost 1 base and 4 bases, there was a span of 11 bases. There are 16 residues in the CDR3. The CDR3 here is CASSLEGRIYNSPLHF. The CDR3 DNA reads as TGTGCCAGCAGCTTAGAGGGCCGTATTTATAATTCACCCCTCCACTTT.

CDR3 nucleotides: TGTGCCATCAGTGTGGGGTTGGCTCGAAACACTGAAGCTTTCTTT. It encodes CAISVGLARNTEAFF. This chain joins TRBV10-3 and TRBJ1-1; unclear D gene. This CDR3 is built from 15 residues. CDR1 ENHRY and CDR2 SYGVKD come from the germline V gene. V lost 4 bases, J lost 2 bases, and 14 bases lay in between.

V gene TRBV7-8 combines with J gene TRBJ2-3; D unresolved. Germline assignment: CDR1 SGHVS and CDR2 FQNEAQ. The CDR3 is made up of 14 amino acids. V lost 2 bases and J lost 4, with 10 bases in between. The DNA of the CDR3 is TGTGCCAGCAGCTTAAACCGCGTGGCAGATACGCAGTATTTT. Its protein is CASSLNRVADTQYF.

The chain joins TRBV13 to TRBJ1-2, with TRBD1 identical over 7 bases. The CDR3 is 15 amino acids. Looked up from germline, CDR1 is PRHDT and CDR2 is FYEKMQ (reference sequence). The trim removed 4 bases at V and 3 bases at J, leaving 8 bases unmatched. DNA for the CDR3: TGTGCCAGCAGCTCTTCGGACAGGCCTTACTATGGCTACACCTTC. Encoded protein: CASSSSDRPYYGYTF.

The J gene is TRBJ2-3, the V gene TRBV5-5, with D perhaps given as TRBD1 or TRBD2 (5 bases each). Deletions cut 3 bases from V and 1 base from J, with 15 bases between. The length of the CDR3 is 16 residues. Per the germline V gene, CDR1 is SGHKS and CDR2 is YYEKEE (reference sequence). The CDR3 loop reads CASSSRSLGGTDTQYF. CDR3 in DNA: TGTGCCAGCAGCTCCCGGTCCCTGGGGGGCACAGATACGCAGTATTTT.

Only a few counts were recorded for this clone. V is TRBV5-1 and J is TRBJ1-3; 7 nucleotides agree with TRBD1. Germline V lookup: CDR1 SGHRS, CDR2 YFSETQ. The CDR3 has 14 amino acids. Germline trimming cut 4 bases from V and 3 bases from J; bases unmatched to any gene: 4. CDR3 DNA: TGCGCCAGCAGCCCTGACAGGGTTGGAAACACCATATATTTT. It translates to CASSPDRVGNTIYF.

As for this clone: One base away lies a much larger clone, so this may be a sequencing read error. The V call is TRBV11-3, the J call TRBJ2-5; 14 bases align to TRBD2. The CDR3 totals 17 residues. Trimming removed 0 bases from V and 2 bases from J; junction bases left unmatched: 2. CDR1 and CDR2 (germline): SGHNT, YENEEA. The DNA of the CDR3 is TGTGCCAGCAGCTTAGACGGGACTAGCGGGGGACAAGAGACCCAGTACTTC. As protein: CASSLDGTSGGQETQYF. The variable domain in full, with the rest retrieved from reference TRBV11-3 and TRBJ2-5, is EAGVVQSPRYKIIEKKQPVAFWCNPISGHNTLYWYLQNLGQGPELLIRYENEEAVDDSQLPKDRFSAERLKGVDSTLKIQPAELGDSAVYLCASSLDGTSGGQETQYFGPGTRLLVL.

This clone was counted a single time. This chain joins TRBV7-2 and TRBJ1-1; D uncertain. CDR3 size: 15 residues. From germline, CDR1 is SGHTA and CDR2 FQGNSA. Trimming left V 0 bases short and J 7 bases short, with 15 bases between. CDR3 protein: CASSLAAGDHYEAFF. The CDR3 DNA reads TGTGCCAGCAGCTTAGCCGCGGGAGACCACTATGAAGCTTTCTTT.